This entry lists 2 T cell receptor beta chains sequenced from one sample in a study of CD8+CD57+ T cells in acquired aplastic anemia. TCR beta VDJ combinations and CDR3 sequences were profiled from genomic DNA. TCRdb redid the calling of the reads with MiXCR, one entry per CDR3 protein. This table holds about 270,000 distinct CDR3 sequences, 56% found once. Sequenced input: sorted CD4+, CD8+, or CD8+CD57+ T cells (not recorded which) from PBMCs. The receptor source for this set is a human donor with severe aplastic anemia or a healthy control (not recorded which).

This clonotype was counted ten times or more. V gene TRBV6-1 combines with J gene TRBJ2-2; D is ambiguous. V gave up 1 base and J gave up 4 bases, with 16 bases separating them. The CDR3 is 17 residues long. CDR1 and CDR2 (germline): MNHNS, SASEGT. This CDR3 is CASSEGGRGRVTGELFF. The CDR3 bases are TGTGCCAGCAGTGAAGGCGGTCGAGGCCGAGTCACCGGGGAGCTGTTTTTT.

There are many counts of this clonotype. The rearrangement uses TRBV12-3 or TRBV12-4 and TRBJ1-5, with TRBD1 identical over 7 bases. The trim removed 3 bases at V and 7 bases at J, leaving 6 bases unmatched. The CDR3 extends over 14 amino acids. CDR3 nucleotide sequence: TGTGCCAGCAGTTTGAGACAGGGAGAGCAGCCCCAGCATTTT. It specifies CASSLRQGEQPQHF.